This T cell receptor (beta chain) was recovered during a study of PD-1 blockade in classical Hodgkin lymphoma. Study results and caveats: The study found that TCR diversity rose significantly by C4D1 in CD4+ but not CD8+ cells.

About this clone: Its antigen remains unknown.

Every patient had relapsed following autologous stem cell transplantation, and cohorts differed in brentuximab vedotin exposure. Complete response, partial response or progressive disease was recorded as best response. This CDR3 has 14 amino acids. J lost 2 bases, V lost 4 bases, and 4 bases had no gene match. Germline V gene data show CDR1 as SEHNR and CDR2 as FQNEAQ (reference sequence). Assay: immunoSEQ multiplex PCR; the TCRdb copy retains only in-frame clones and omits some. The repertoire holds 50,000 to 75,000 clones, with more than 70% as singletons. This sequence was found in a human donor with classical Hodgkin lymphoma. V and J are TRBV7-9 and TRBJ2-7; 8 nucleotides align to TRBD2. The specimen was peripheral blood mononuclear cells (PBMCs), collected at baseline. The CDR3, as DNA: TGTGCCAGCAGCTCTCGGGAGGGTACCTACGAGCAGTACTTC. Its protein product is CASSSREGTYEQYF.